Below are 23 T cell receptor beta chains sequenced from a single sample in a study of T-cell reconstitution after alpha-beta-depleted transplantation in children. Using unique molecular identifiers, the investigators prepared the TCRbeta library. TCRdb itself ran the PCR reads through MiXCR, one entry per CDR3 protein. There are a few hundred thousand distinct CDR3 sequences in the sample; around 16% occur only once, and 3.3% lies in the top ten. The source material was PBMCs from the stem cell graft donor, sampled from the stem cell graft. The receptor source for this set is a human donor who donated a stem cell graft to a child with acute lymphoblastic leukemia.

This clonotype was found a few times. The chain couples TRBV7-7 to TRBJ2-3; D is uncertain. The ends were cut back, 4 bases at V and 1 base at J, with 9 bases in the middle. The CDR3 is made up of 14 amino acids. Germline V gene lookup returns CDR1 SSHAT and CDR2 FNYEAQ (reference sequence). For the CDR3, the DNA is TGTGCCAGCAGCTACCGACTCGGCACAGATACGCAGTATTTT. Translating gives CASSYRLGTDTQYF.

This clonotype was picked up a small number of times. This sequence joins TRBV29-1 and TRBJ2-7; D is unclear. The CDR3 has 12 residues. Between the trimmed V and J ends, which lost 5 bases and 5 bases, there was a span of 13 bases. Germline CDR1 and CDR2: SQVTM and ANQGSEA. The chain's CDR3 is CSVLSRRDEQYF. The CDR3 nucleotides read TGCAGCGTTCTGTCGCGACGAGACGAGCAGTACTTC.

The chain has TRBV6-5 and TRBJ1-4, with a possible D match to TRBD1 (6 bases). The CDR3 extends over 15 amino acids. The germline CDR1 and CDR2 sequences are MNHEY and SVGAGI. V was trimmed by 0 bases and J by 8 bases, leaving 13 bases between them. CDR3 bases: TGTGCCAGCAGTTACTCGGGGGGCGTTGGGGAAAAACTGTTTTTT. This translates into CASSYSGGVGEKLFF.

The sample holds a few counts of this clonotype. The chain is built from TRBV4-1 and TRBJ2-3; D gene unclear. The ends were cut back, 1 base at V and 1 base at J, with 9 bases in the middle. The CDR3 totals 15 residues. Germline assignment: CDR1 MGHRA and CDR2 YSYEKL. As DNA, the CDR3 is TGCGCCAGCAGCCAAGTAGGGTTAGGCACAGATACGCAGTATTTT. It codes for CASSQVGLGTDTQYF.

This clonotype showed up just a few times. DNA for the CDR3: TGCAGCGCTCGGGGGCTAGCGGGAACAAATGAGCAGTTCTTC. This gives the protein CSARGLAGTNEQFF. V usage is TRBV29-1 and J usage is TRBJ2-1; 9 bases match TRBD2. CDR1 and CDR2 from the germline V gene are SQVTM and ANQGSEA. V gave up 7 bases and J gave up 7 bases; unmatched junction bases: 11. The CDR3 runs 14 residues.

This chain connects TRBV19 to TRBJ1-5; 7 positions match TRBD1. J was trimmed by 9 bases and V by 2 bases; bases with no gene match: 7. This CDR3 spans 14 amino acids. Germline-derived CDR1 and CDR2 are LNHDA and SQIVND (reference sequence). CDR3 region: CASSIWQGEPPQHF. Here the CDR3 DNA reads TGTGCCAGTAGTATATGGCAGGGGGAACCGCCCCAGCATTTT.

This clonotype has just one count. This rearrangement joins TRBV29-1 to TRBJ1-2; D gene ambiguous. The germline gives CDR1 SQVTM, CDR2 ANQGSEA. The CDR3 loop spans 15 amino acids. V lost 0 bases and J lost 3, with 14 bases in between. CDR3 coding DNA: TGCAGCGTTGAAGACTTCCCCGGACGGCACTATGGCTACACCTTC. Protein sequence: CSVEDFPGRHYGYTF.

This clonotype was detected a few times. The CDR3 region is CASSSWTAYSYEQYF. The CDR3 nucleotides are TGTGCCAGCAGTTCTTGGACAGCGTACTCCTACGAGCAGTACTTC. The chain combines TRBV28 with TRBJ2-7; D perhaps matches TRBD1 (6 bases). The V end lost 4 bases, the J end lost 0 bases, and 13 bases lay between the germline ends. Per the germline V gene, CDR1 is MDHEN and CDR2 is SYDVKM. The CDR3 is 15 residues long. Filled out from reference TRBV28 and TRBJ2-7, the complete variable domain reads DVKVTQSSRYLVKRTGEKVFLECVQDMDHENMFWYRQDPGLGLRLIYFSYDVKMKEKGDIPEGYSVSREKKERFSLILESASTNQTSMYLCASSSWTAYSYEQYFGPGTRLTVT.

There are a few counts of this clonotype. The chain uses TRBV7-9 and TRBJ1-1; 8 bases fit TRBD1. The CDR3 contains 14 residues. V trimming: 5 bases; J trimming: 2 bases; junction bases outside the gene matches: 4. Germline V lookup: CDR1 SEHNR, CDR2 FQNEAQ (reference sequence). The CDR3 region has the DNA TGTGCCAGCAGCCAGACAGGGGCAAACACTGAAGCTTTCTTT. This gives the protein CASSQTGANTEAFF.

This clonotype was seen a handful of times. The chain couples TRBV12-3 or TRBV12-4 to TRBJ2-5, with 8 bases aligning to TRBD2. There are 16 residues in the CDR3. The ends lost 4 bases at V and 4 bases at J; junction bases unmatched: 11. The CDR3 reads CASSSLPTSGLETQYF. In nucleotides, the CDR3 is TGTGCCAGCAGTTCCCTCCCCACTAGCGGATTAGAGACCCAGTACTTC.

Many counts were recorded for this clonotype. The V call is TRBV4-1, the J call TRBJ1-1; D remains unclear. The CDR3 covers 15 residues. Germline V gene sequence: CDR1 MGHRA, CDR2 YSYEKL. Trimming removed 1 base at V and 4 bases at J, with 13 bases between. Written as DNA, the CDR3 is TGCGCCAGCAGCCAAGTTACGGGGTTGGGCACTGAAGCTTTCTTT. Its translation is CASSQVTGLGTEAFF.

The gene calls are TRBV11-2 and TRBJ2-1, with TRBD2 matching 12 bases. Looked up from germline, CDR1 is SGHAT and CDR2 is FQNNGV. This CDR3 has 18 residues. Germline trimming cut 5 bases from V and 8 bases from J; bases unmatched to any gene: 16. The CDR3 region is CASSNHPKASGRADEQFF. The CDR3 DNA is TGTGCCAGCAGCAATCACCCCAAAGCTAGCGGGAGGGCCGATGAGCAGTTCTTC.

Only a few counts were recorded for this clonotype. This chain joins TRBV27 and TRBJ2-2; D possibly uses TRBD1 or TRBD2 (5 bases each). Germline CDR1 MNHEY, CDR2 SMNVEV (reference sequence). Trimming stripped 2 bases from V and 2 bases from J, with 12 bases between. The CDR3 spans 16 residues. The CDR3 DNA sequence: TGTGCCAGCAGTTTAACCGGGGACCTCAACACCGGGGAGCTGTTTTTT. It specifies CASSLTGDLNTGELFF.

A few counts support this clonotype. The V call is TRBV9, the J call TRBJ1-3; D is undetermined. V was pared by 0 bases and J by 4 bases, with 11 bases between. This CDR3 comprises 15 residues. Germline V gene data show CDR1 as SGDLS and CDR2 as YYNGEE. CDR3 protein: CASSVDVRVGNTIYF. CDR3 DNA sequence: TGTGCCAGCAGCGTAGATGTTCGGGTCGGAAACACCATATATTTT.

The chain recombines TRBV12-3 or TRBV12-4 with TRBJ1-2; 8 positions agree with TRBD1. The V and J ends lost 5 bases and 0 bases, in that order; junction bases with no gene match: 8. The CDR3 is 16 residues long. The CDR3 DNA reads TGTGCCAGCAGTGACGGACAGGGTACAGCTAACTATGGCTACACCTTC. As protein: CASSDGQGTANYGYTF.

This clonotype was seen only a few times. The genes are TRBV5-1 and TRBJ2-5; no clear D gene. The CDR3 is made up of 12 amino acids. V lost 0 bases, J lost 7 bases, and 7 bases lay in between. Germline CDR1 and CDR2: SGHRS and YFSETQ. CDR3 loop: CASSLAGWTQYF. CDR3 coding DNA: TGCGCCAGCAGCTTGGCTGGGTGGACCCAGTACTTC.

This clonotype was seen more than once but under ten times. The chain carries TRBV6-6 and TRBJ2-7, with a weak D call TRBD2 (5 bases). Trimming removed 6 bases from V and 7 bases from J, with 16 bases in between. The V gene's germline CDR1 is MNHNY and CDR2 SVGAGI (reference sequence). This CDR3 is built from 13 residues. CDR3 region: CASSPDLRGEQYF. CDR3 DNA sequence: TGTGCCAGCAGCCCGGACTTGCGAGGGGAGCAGTACTTC.

This clonotype has ten or more counts. The CDR3, as DNA: TGCGCCAGCACCCGACTAGCGGGTTCCTACGAGCAGTACTTC. It codes for CASTRLAGSYEQYF. This rearrangement joins TRBV5-1 to TRBJ2-7, with TRBD2 matching over 10 bases. Unmatched junction bases numbered 4, after V lost 6 bases and J lost 1 base. There are 14 residues in the CDR3. CDR1 is SGHRS and CDR2 is YFSETQ in the germline V gene. The variable domain in full, completed from reference TRBV5-1 and TRBJ2-7, reads KAGVTQTPRYLIKTRGQQVTLSCSPISGHRSVSWYQQTPGQGLQFLFEYFSETQRNKGNFPGRFSGRQFSNSRSEMNVSTLELGDSALYLCASTRLAGSYEQYFGPGTRLTVT.

The chain has TRBV5-1 and TRBJ2-1; D might be TRBD2 (6 bases). The CDR3 extends over 15 amino acids. The V end lost 3 bases, the J end lost 8 bases, and 18 bases lay between the germline ends. The germline V gene encodes CDR1 SGHRS and CDR2 YFSETQ. The DNA for the CDR3 is TGCGCCAGCAGCTACCGGACTAACCGATTAGATGAGCAGTTCTTC. Translating gives CASSYRTNRLDEQFF. The full variable domain, its missing parts supplied by reference TRBV5-1 and TRBJ2-1, is KAGVTQTPRYLIKTRGQQVTLSCSPISGHRSVSWYQQTPGQGLQFLFEYFSETQRNKGNFPGRFSGRQFSNSRSEMNVSTLELGDSALYLCASSYRTNRLDEQFFGPGTRLTVL.

CDR3: CASRADQETQYF. The CDR3 nucleotides are TGTGCCAGCCGGGCGGACCAAGAGACCCAGTACTTC. The chain is built from TRBV2 and TRBJ2-5; D remains ambiguous. V lost 8 bases and J 0 bases, leaving 7 bases between the germline ends. The CDR3 consists of 12 residues. Germline values: CDR1 SNHLY, CDR2 FYNNEI.

This chain joins TRBV7-2 and TRBJ2-7; maybe TRBD1 (6 bases). Between the trimmed V and J ends, which lost 6 bases and 1 base, there was a span of 13 bases. Looked up from germline, CDR1 is SGHTA and CDR2 is FQGNSA. The CDR3 consists of 14 residues. The CDR3 region is CASSRDTVSYEQYF. The CDR3 bases are TGTGCCAGCAGTCGGGACACCGTTTCCTACGAGCAGTACTTC.

The rearrangement uses TRBV5-6 and TRBJ1-1; possible D gene TRBD1, 6 bases. CDR3 size: 13 residues. The V end lost 1 base, the J end lost 4 bases, and 8 bases lay between the germline ends. Germline V gene lookup returns CDR1 SGHDT and CDR2 YYEEEE. This CDR3 reads CASSLTGLTEAFF. The DNA of the CDR3 is TGTGCCAGCAGCTTGACAGGGCTCACTGAAGCTTTCTTT.

The chain has TRBV3-1 and TRBJ2-5, with D uncertain. V lost 4 bases, J lost 7 bases, and 13 bases lay in between. The CDR3 runs 13 residues. The germline V gene has CDR1 LGHDT and CDR2 YNNKEL (reference sequence). The CDR3 is CASSRQLVGTQYF. The CDR3 DNA reads TGTGCCAGCAGCCGTCAACTTGTGGGGACCCAGTACTTC.